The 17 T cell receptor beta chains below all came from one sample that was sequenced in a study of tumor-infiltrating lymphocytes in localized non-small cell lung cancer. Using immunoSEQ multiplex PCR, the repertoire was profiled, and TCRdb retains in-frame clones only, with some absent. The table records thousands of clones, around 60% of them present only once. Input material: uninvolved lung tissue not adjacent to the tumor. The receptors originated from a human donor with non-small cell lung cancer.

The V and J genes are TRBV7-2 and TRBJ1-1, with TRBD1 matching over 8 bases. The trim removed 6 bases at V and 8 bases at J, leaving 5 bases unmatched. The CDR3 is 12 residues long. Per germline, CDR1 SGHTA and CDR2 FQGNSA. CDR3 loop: CASSQDRVEAFF. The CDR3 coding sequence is TGTGCCAGCAGTCAGGACAGGGTGGAAGCTTTCTTT.

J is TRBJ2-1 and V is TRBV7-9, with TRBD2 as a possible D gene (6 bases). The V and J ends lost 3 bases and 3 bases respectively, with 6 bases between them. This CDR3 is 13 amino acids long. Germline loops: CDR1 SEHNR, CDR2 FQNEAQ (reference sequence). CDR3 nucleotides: TGTGCCAGCAGCTTGACTAGCTACAATGAGCAGTTCTTC. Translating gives CASSLTSYNEQFF.

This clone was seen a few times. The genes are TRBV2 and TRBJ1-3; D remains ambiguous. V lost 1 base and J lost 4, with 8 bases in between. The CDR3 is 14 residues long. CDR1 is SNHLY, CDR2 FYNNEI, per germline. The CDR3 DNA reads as TGTGCCAGCAGTGAAGTCGGCAGCGGAAACACCATATATTTT. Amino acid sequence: CASSEVGSGNTIYF.

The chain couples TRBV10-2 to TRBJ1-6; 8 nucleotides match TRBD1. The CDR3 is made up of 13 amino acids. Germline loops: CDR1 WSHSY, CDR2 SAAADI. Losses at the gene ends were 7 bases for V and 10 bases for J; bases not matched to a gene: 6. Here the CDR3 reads CASNGQGYSPLHF. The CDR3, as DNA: TGCGCCAGCAACGGACAGGGTTACTCACCCCTCCACTTT.

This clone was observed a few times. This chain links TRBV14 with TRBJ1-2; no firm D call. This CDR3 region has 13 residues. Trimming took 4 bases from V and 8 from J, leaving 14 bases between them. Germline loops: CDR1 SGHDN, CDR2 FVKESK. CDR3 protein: CASSPGLGRGYTF. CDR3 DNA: TGTGCCAGCAGCCCGGGGTTGGGTAGAGGCTACACCTTC.

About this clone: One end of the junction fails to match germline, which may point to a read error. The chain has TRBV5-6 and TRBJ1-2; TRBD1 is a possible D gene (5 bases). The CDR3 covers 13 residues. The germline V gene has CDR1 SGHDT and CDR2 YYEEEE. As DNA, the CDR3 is TGTGCCAGCAGTTTGGGGGGTAACTATGGCTACACCTTC. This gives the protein CASSLGGNYGYTF.

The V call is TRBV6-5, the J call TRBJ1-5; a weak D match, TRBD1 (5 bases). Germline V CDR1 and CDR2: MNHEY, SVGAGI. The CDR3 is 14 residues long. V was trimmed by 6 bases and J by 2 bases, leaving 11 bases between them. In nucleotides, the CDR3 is TGTGCCAGCAGCCGTGGAGGGGGCAATCAGCCCCAGCATTTT. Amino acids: CASSRGGGNQPQHF.

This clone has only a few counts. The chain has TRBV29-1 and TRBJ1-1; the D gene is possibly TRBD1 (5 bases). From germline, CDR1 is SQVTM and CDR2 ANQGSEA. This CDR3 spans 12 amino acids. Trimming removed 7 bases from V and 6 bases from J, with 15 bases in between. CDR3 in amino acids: CSAGLRDAEAFF. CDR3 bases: TGCAGCGCTGGACTCCGGGACGCTGAAGCTTTCTTT.

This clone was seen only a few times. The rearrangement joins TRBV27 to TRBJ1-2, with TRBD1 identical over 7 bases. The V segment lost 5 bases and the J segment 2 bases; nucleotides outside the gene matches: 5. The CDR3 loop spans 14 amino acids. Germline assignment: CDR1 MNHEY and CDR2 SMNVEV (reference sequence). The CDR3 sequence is CASSEDRVNYGYTF. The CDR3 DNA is TGTGCCAGCAGTGAAGACAGGGTGAACTATGGCTACACCTTC.

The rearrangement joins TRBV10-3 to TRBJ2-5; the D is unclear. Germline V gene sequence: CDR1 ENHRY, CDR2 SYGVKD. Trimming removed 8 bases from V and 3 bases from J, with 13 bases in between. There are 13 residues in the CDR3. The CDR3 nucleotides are TGTGCCATCGGTCGGAGTCCAAAAGAGACCCAGTACTTC. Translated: CAIGRSPKETQYF.

For the CDR3, the DNA is TGCGCCAGCAGCCCGGAGGGCCTTAGCACAGATACGCAGTATTTT. This translates into CASSPEGLSTDTQYF. The chain carries TRBV10-1 and TRBJ2-3, with D maybe TRBD2 (6 bases). There are 15 residues in the CDR3. Germline CDR1 reads WNHNN; CDR2 reads SYGVQD (reference sequence). The ends were cut back, 6 bases at V and 0 bases at J, with 13 bases in the middle.

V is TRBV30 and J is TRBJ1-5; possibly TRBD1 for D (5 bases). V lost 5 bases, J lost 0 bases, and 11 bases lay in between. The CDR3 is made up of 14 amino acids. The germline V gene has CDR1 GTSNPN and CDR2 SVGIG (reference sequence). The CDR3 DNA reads TGTGCCTGGGGGGGAAGGGATAGCAATCAGCCCCAGCATTTT. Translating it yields CAWGGRDSNQPQHF.

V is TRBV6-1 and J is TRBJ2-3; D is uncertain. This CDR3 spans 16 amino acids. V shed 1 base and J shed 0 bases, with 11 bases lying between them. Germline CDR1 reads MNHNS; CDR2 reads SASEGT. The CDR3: CASSEEVGISTDTQYF. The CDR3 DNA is TGTGCCAGCAGTGAAGAGGTGGGGATTAGCACAGATACGCAGTATTTT.

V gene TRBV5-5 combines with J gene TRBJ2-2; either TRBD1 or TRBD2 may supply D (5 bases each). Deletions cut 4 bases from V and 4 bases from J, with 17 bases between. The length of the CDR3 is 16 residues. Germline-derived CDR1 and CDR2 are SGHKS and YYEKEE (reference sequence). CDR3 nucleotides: TGTGCCAGCAGCCCAGCCCCAGGGAGAGGCACCGGGGAGCTGTTTTTT. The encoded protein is CASSPAPGRGTGELFF.

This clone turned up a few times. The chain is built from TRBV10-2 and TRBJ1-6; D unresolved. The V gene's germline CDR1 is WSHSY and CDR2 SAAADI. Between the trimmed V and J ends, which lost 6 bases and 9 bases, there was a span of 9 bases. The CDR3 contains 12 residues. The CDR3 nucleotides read TGCGCCAGCAGAACCGGTGGTTCACCCCTCCACTTT. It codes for CASRTGGSPLHF.

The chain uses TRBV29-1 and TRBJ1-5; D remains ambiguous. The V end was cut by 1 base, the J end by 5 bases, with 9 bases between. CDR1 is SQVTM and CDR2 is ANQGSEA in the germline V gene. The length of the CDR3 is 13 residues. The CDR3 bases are TGCAGCGTTGAAGGAAGCGGGGATCAGCCCCAGCATTTT. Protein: CSVEGSGDQPQHF. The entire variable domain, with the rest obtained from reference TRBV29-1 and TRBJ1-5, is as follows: SAVISQKPSRDICQRGTSLTIQCQVDSQVTMMFWYRQQPGQSLTLIATANQGSEATYESGFVIDKFPISRPNLTFSTLTVSNMSPEDSSIYLCSVEGSGDQPQHFGDGTRLSIL.

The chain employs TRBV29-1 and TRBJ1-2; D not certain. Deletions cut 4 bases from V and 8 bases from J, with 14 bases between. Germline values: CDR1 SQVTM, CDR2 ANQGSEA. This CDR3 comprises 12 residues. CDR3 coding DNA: TGCAGCGTTGCCAGCCGGGCGGGAGGCTACACCTTC. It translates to CSVASRAGGYTF.